This T cell receptor beta chain originates from a study of shared clonotypes between healthy human individuals. The CDR3 runs to 16 residues. Unmatched junction bases numbered 13, after V lost 3 bases and J lost 6 bases. Germline V gene data show CDR1 as SGHRS and CDR2 as YFSETQ. The method was immunoSEQ multiplex PCR; TCRdb's version includes in-frame clones alone and lacks a portion of them. Among around 480,000 clones listed, 60% to 80% were seen once. Nashville, Tennessee was home to all donors, who were Caucasian adults. The unsorted samples took around 81 million PBMCs to get genomic DNA. On this clone itself: Antigen specificity is unknown.

General study findings and limits: With few donors, the genetic and exposure-history diversity represented was limited.

This TCR was recovered from a woman aged 40-49 years in good health. Some clones in this sample may be carry-over from other donors' samples. The rearrangement links TRBV5-1 to TRBJ1-2, with TRBD1 identical over 8 bases. Sequencing used PBMCs. In DNA, the CDR3 is TGCGCCAGCAGCTCAATCCCGGACAGGGAAATAAATGGCTACACCTTC. Its translation: CASSSIPDREINGYTF.